This TCR beta chain was retrieved from a study of blood T cell repertoires in COVID-19. Study-level information: Specimens from acute and convalescent COVID-19 originated in the United States, Italy and Spain. T cells, B-cell-depleted T cells, or PBMCs supplied cDNA or gDNA.

Seattle enrolled patients during active infection and tracked them longitudinally. Original processing notes: Nucleated cell counts were estimated from reference gene primer amplification. Measured with immunoSEQ multiplex PCR; TCRdb has only the in-frame clones, and not every one. V and J calls and clone size follow that table, whereas D and trimming were derived from the DNA. The sample lists 500,000 to 600,000 clones, 85% to 90% seen once, with less than 9% in the top ten. The sample taken for sequencing was peripheral blood. This clonotype originated in a woman between 45 and 60 years old with COVID-19, enrolled during active disease.

CDR3 in DNA: TGTGCCAGCAGCGTGCGGGACAGCCATCGCTACGAGCAGTACTTC. Its protein is CASSVRDSHRYEQYF. This chain links TRBV9 with TRBJ2-7, with D maybe TRBD1 (7 bases). Trimming removed 2 bases at V and 3 bases at J, with 15 bases between. This CDR3 is 15 amino acids long. Germline CDR1 reads SGDLS; CDR2 reads YYNGEE.